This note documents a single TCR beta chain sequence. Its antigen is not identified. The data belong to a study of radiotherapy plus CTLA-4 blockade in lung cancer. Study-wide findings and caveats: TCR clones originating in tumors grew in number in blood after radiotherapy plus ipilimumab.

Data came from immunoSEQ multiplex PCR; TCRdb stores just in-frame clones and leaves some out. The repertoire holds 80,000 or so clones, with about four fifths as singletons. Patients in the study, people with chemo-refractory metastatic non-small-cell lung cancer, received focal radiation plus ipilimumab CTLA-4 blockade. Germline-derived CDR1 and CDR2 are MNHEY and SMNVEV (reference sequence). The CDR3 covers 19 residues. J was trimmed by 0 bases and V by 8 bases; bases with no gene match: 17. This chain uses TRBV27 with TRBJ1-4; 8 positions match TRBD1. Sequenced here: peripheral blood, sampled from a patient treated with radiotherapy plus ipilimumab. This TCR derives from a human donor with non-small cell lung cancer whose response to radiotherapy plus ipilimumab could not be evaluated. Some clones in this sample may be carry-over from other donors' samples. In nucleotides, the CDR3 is TGTGCCAGCGGTAGTCGGGGCAGGGGGCTGTTCCCAACTAATGAAAAACTGTTTTTT. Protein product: CASGSRGRGLFPTNEKLFF.